This record covers a single T cell receptor (beta chain). Antigen specificity is unknown. Measured with immunoSEQ multiplex PCR; TCRdb has only the in-frame clones, and not every one. The sample records about 78,000 clones, 75% to 95% being singletons. The data originate from a study of T cell responses to AZD1222 COVID-19 vaccine. CDR1 SNHLY and CDR2 FYNNEI come from the germline V gene. There are 13 residues in the CDR3. The ends were cut back, 3 bases at V and 7 bases at J, with 7 bases in the middle. General observations from the study: Baseline seropositives among AZD1222 recipients totaled only five to seven.

This chain joins TRBV2 and TRBJ1-6; D remains ambiguous. The receptor was derived from an adult who received the AZD1222 COVID-19 vaccine. The sequenced sample was peripheral blood, obtained 28 days after the second AZD1222 dose. The DNA of the CDR3 is TGTGCCAGCAGTGATGAAGGGAATTCACCCCTCCACTTT. It encodes CASSDEGNSPLHF. Supplemented by reference TRBV2 and TRBJ1-6, the full variable domain reads EPEVTQTPSHQVTQMGQEVILRCVPISNHLYFYWYRQILGQKVEFLVSFYNNEISEKSEIFDDQFSVERPDGSNFTLKIRSTKLEDSAMYFCASSDEGNSPLHFGNGTRLTVT.